This TCR beta chain was documented in a study of beta chain features in type 1 diabetes. The investigators reverse transcribed all of the isolated RNA, so they sequenced expressed TCRB transcripts. Sequencing used immunoSEQ multiplex PCR; TCRdb keeps in-frame clones, though not all of them. The table records hundreds of thousands of clones, 25% to 35% of them present only once. Study-level results: Using cDNA template may skew counts toward highly expressing activated cells.

The germline V and J ends were trimmed by 6 bases and 4 bases, with 13 bases remaining between them. The CDR3 length is 13 residues. Germline lookup yields CDR1 MNHEY and CDR2 SMNVEV (reference sequence). Of note for this clone: The antigen is not known.

The chain joins TRBV27 to TRBJ2-7; D possibly uses TRBD1 or TRBD2 (6 bases each). This receptor was taken from a man aged 18 to 30 in good health. Input material: naive CD4+ T cells from blood. This chain's CDR3 is CASRPGGQYEQYF. The CDR3 DNA reads TGTGCCAGCAGGCCCGGGGGCCAGTACGAGCAGTACTTC.